This TCR beta chain was sequenced in a study of cytomegalovirus exposure and HLA in healthy donors. Profiling relied on immunoSEQ multiplex PCR, and the TCRdb table lists in-frame clones only, not all of them. This table has 70,000 or so clones, 94% appearing once. Germline CDR1 is SEHNR and CDR2 is FQNEAQ (reference sequence). The CDR3 covers 15 residues. Trimming cost V 6 bases and J 7 bases; bases outside gene matches: 8. This receptor was identified in a man aged 18 to 35 in good health and CMV-seropositive. This chain links TRBV7-9 with TRBJ2-1, with 11 bases fitting TRBD2. Sequenced sample: PBMCs. CDR3 sequence reads: CASSASGRSGNEQFF. The CDR3 nucleotides read TGTGCCAGCAGTGCTAGCGGGAGGAGTGGAAATGAGCAGTTCTTC. Together with reference TRBV7-9 and TRBJ2-1, the CDR3 gives the full variable domain: DTGVSQNPRHKITKRGQNVTFRCDPISEHNRLYWYRQTLGQGPEFLTYFQNEAQLEKSRLLSDRFSAERPKGSFSTLEIQRTEQGDSAMYLCASSASGRSGNEQFFGPGTRLTVL.